Below, 4 T cell receptor beta chains from the same sample are listed, as sequenced in a study of blood T cells in healthy people across ages. Primers used in a second PCR of roughly 6 to 11 cycles were a sample-barcoded 5' primer and a J-beta primer mix. TCRdb re-derived calls from the 5' RACE reads in MiXCR, one entry per CDR3 protein. The sample carries over 950,000 distinct CDR3 sequences, roughly half recorded once. Sample: blood. The receptor source for this set is a woman aged 60 to 75 in good health.

Note on this clonotype: Being one base from a much bigger clone, this may be a read error. The chain recombines TRBV20-1 with TRBJ1-5; D remains unclear. The CDR3 loop spans 14 amino acids. Trimming shortened V by 3 bases and J by 6 bases, and 15 bases separated the two germline ends. Germline V lookup: CDR1 DFQATT, CDR2 SNEGSKA (reference sequence). The CDR3 is CSARLVGWSQPQHF. Written as DNA, the CDR3 is TGCAGTGCTAGGTTGGTGGGCTGGAGTCAGCCCCAGCATTTT.

Of note for this clonotype: One junction end does not reproduce the germline sequence, and a read error may be involved. The J gene is TRBJ2-3, the V gene TRBV11-3, with 12 bases matching TRBD2. CDR3 length equals 21 residues. Germline CDR1 is SGHNT and CDR2 is YENEEA. In nucleotides, the CDR3 is TGTGCCAGCAGCCTAGAGTTGGGACTAGCGGGCCTGACGGGGGGCCCAGATACGCAGTATTTT. Amino acids: CASSLELGLAGLTGGPDTQYF.

The chain joins TRBV20-1 to TRBJ2-7; D remains unclear. V lost 3 bases, J lost 3 bases, and 9 bases lay in between. Germline V gene sequence: CDR1 DFQATT, CDR2 SNEGSKA (reference sequence). The CDR3 runs to 12 residues. In nucleotides, the CDR3 is TGCAGTGCTAGTGAGGCCCACTACGAGCAGTACTTC. Amino acids: CSASEAHYEQYF.

As to this clonotype: Being one base from a much bigger clone, this may be a read error. V and J are TRBV29-1 and TRBJ2-5; perhaps TRBD1 as D (6 bases). Trimming removed 7 bases from V and 4 bases from J, with 10 bases in between. CDR1 is SQVTM and CDR2 is ANQGSEA in the germline V gene. The CDR3 covers 11 residues. CDR3 sequence: CSGETGETQYF. For the CDR3, the DNA is TGCAGCGGTGAGACAGGAGAGACCCAGTACTTC.